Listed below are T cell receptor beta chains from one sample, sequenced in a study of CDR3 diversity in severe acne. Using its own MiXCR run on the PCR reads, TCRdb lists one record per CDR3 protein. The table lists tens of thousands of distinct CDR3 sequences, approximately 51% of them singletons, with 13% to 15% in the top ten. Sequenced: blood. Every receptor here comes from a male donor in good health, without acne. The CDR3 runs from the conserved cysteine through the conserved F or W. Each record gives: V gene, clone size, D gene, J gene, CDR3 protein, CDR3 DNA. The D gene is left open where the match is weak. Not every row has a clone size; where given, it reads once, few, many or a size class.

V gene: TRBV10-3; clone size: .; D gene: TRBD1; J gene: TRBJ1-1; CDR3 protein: CAIRGQGTTEAFF; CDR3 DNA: TGTGCCATCAGGGGACAGGGAACCACTGAAGCTTTCTTT
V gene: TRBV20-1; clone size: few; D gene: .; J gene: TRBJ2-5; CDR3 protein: CSAELTGRETQYF; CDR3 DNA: TGCAGTGCTGAGCTGACAGGGAGGGAGACCCAGTACTTC
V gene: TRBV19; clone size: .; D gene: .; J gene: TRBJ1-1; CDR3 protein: CASSIGVEDTEAFF; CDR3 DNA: TGTGCCAGTAGTATAGGTGTGGAGGACACTGAAGCTTTCTTT
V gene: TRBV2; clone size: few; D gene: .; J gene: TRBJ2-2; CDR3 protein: CASSTENTGELFF; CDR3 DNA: TGTGCCAGCAGTACGGAGAACACCGGGGAGCTGTTTTTT
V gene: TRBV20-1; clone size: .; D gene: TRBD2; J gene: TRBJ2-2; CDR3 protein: CSARPSGRNTGELFF; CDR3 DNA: TGCAGTGCTAGACCTAGCGGGAGGAACACCGGGGAGCTGTTTTTT
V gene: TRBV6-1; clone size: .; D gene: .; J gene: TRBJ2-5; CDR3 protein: CASSYGGTQYF; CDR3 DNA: TGTGCCAGCAGTTACGGAGGGACCCAGTACTTC
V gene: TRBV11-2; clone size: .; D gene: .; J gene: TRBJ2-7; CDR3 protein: CATRDTLASYEQYF; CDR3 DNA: TGTGCCACCAGGGACACACTAGCCTCCTACGAGCAGTACTTC
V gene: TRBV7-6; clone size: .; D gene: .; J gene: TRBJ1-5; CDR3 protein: CASSLAQAAGNQPQHF; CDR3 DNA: TGTGCTAGCAGCTTAGCGCAAGCCGCGGGTAATCAGCCCCAGCATTTT
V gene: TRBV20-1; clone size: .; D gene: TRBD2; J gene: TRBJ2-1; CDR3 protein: CSARNPAGGPYNEQFF; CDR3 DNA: TGCAGTGCTAGAAATCCAGCGGGAGGGCCCTACAATGAGCAGTTCTTC
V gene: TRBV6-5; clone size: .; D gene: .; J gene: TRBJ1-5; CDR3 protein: CASSYGTSGTTYEQPQHF; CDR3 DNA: TGTGCCAGCAGTTACGGGACTAGCGGGACTACCTACGAGCAGCCCCAGCATTTT
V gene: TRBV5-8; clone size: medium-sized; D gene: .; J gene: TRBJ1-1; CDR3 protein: CASSLQGLGDTEAFF; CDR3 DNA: TGTGCCAGCAGCTTGCAGGGGCTGGGGGACACTGAAGCTTTCTTT
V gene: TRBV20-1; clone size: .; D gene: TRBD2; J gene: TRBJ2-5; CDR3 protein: CSAKPGLAQETQYF; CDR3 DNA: TGCAGTGCAAAGCCGGGACTAGCCCAAGAGACCCAGTACTTC
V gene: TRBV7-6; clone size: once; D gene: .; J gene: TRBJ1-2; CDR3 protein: CASSLLGVGGGYTF; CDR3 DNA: TGTGCCAGCAGCCTGTTGGGGGTTGGGGGTGGCTACACCTTC
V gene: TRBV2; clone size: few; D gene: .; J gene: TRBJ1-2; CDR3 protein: CASSGAGTFVGGYTF; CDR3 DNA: TGTGCCAGCAGTGGGGCCGGGACCTTCGTGGGTGGCTACACCTTC
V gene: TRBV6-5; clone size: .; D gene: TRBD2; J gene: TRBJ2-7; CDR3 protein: CASSYILAGGYEQYF; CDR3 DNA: TGTGCCAGCAGTTACATACTAGCGGGGGGCTACGAGCAGTACTTC
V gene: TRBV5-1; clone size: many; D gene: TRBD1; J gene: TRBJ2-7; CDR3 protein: CASGARGPSYEQYF; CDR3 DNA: TGCGCCAGTGGGGCCAGGGGGCCTTCCTACGAGCAGTACTTC
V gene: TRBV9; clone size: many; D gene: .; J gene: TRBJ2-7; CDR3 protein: CASSPGRVVHEQYF; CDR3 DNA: TGTGCCAGCAGCCCAGGCAGGGTTGTTCACGAGCAGTACTTC
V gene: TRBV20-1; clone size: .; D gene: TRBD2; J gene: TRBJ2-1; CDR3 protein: CSAGLAGGPNEQFF; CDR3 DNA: TGCAGTGCTGGACTAGCGGGAGGTCCAAACGAGCAGTTCTTC
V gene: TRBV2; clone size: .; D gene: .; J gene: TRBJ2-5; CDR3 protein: CASSEGHGRSQYF; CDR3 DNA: TGTGCCAGCAGTGAGGGCCATGGAAGGTCCCAGTACTTC
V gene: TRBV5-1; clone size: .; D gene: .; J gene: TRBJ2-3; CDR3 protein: CASSRDATDTQYF; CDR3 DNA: TGCGCCAGCAGCCGGGACGCCACAGATACGCAGTATTTT
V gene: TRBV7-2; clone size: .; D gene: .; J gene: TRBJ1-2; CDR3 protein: CASSSPKLGFDGYTF; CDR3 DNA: TGTGCCAGCAGCTCCCCCAAGTTGGGGTTCGATGGCTACACCTTC
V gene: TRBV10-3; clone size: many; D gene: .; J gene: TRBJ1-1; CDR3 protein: CAIKDGNTEAFF; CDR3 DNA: TGTGCCATCAAGGACGGGAACACTGAAGCTTTCTTT
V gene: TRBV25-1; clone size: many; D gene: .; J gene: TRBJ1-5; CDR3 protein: CASSEQGRNQPQHF; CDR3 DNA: TGTGCCAGCAGCGAACAGGGTCGCAATCAGCCCCAGCATTTT
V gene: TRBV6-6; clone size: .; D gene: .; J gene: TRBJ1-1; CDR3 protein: CASSCSSRTNTEAFF; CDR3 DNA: TGTGCCAGCAGTTGCTCGTCTCGAACGAACACTGAAGCTTTCTTT
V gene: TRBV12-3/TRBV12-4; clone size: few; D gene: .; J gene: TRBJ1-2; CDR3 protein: CASSRKGYGYTF; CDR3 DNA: TGTGCCAGCAGCCGGAAGGGCTATGGCTACACCTTC
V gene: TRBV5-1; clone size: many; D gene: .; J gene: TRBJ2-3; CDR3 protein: CASSLASGGTDTQYF; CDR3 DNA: TGCGCCAGCAGCTTGGCCTCGGGGGGCACAGATACGCAGTATTTT
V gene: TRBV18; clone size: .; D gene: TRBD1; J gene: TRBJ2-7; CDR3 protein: CASSERTGDGEQYF; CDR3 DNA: TGTGCCAGTTCGGAGAGGACAGGGGACGGCGAGCAGTACTTC
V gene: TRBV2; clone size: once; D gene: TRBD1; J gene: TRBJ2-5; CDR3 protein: CASNDRGETQYF; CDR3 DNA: TGTGCCAGCAACGACAGGGGGGAGACCCAGTACTTC
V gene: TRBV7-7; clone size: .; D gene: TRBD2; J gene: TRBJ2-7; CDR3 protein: CASSTGTRGYEQYF; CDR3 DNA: TGTGCCAGCAGCACCGGGACTAGAGGGTACGAGCAGTACTTC